The 8 T cell receptor beta chains below were found in one sample sequenced in a study of shared clonotypes between healthy human individuals. The naive CD8 population came from CD45RO-negative cells selected for CCR7, without terminally differentiated effector memory CD45RA+ cells. Sequencing was performed with immunoSEQ multiplex PCR; in TCRdb, only in-frame clones are kept and a portion is missing. The data contain about 2.2 million clones, roughly 95% of them seen just once; the ten biggest clones take up around 1.7%. The sample consisted of naive CD8+ T cells from PBMCs. These receptors came from a man between 18 and 29 years old in good health. Some clones in this sample may be carry-over from other donors' samples.

The chain uses TRBV27 and TRBJ2-3; D may be TRBD2 (6 bases). CDR3 length: 15 residues. Germline lookup yields CDR1 MNHEY and CDR2 SMNVEV (reference sequence). Trimming removed 6 bases from V and 2 bases from J, with 15 bases in between. The CDR3 region is CASSPWTGDTDTQYF. In nucleotides, the CDR3 is TGTGCCAGCAGCCCCTGGACGGGGGACACAGATACGCAGTATTTT.

The chain has TRBV27 and TRBJ1-5, with D possibly being TRBD1 (6 bases). Germline values: CDR1 MNHEY, CDR2 SMNVEV (reference sequence). The CDR3 is made up of 16 amino acids. Trimming removed 0 bases from V and 8 bases from J, with 17 bases in between. The CDR3 sequence is CASSLSGLRGEEPQHF. CDR3 sequence (DNA): TGTGCCAGCAGTTTATCTGGTCTTAGGGGGGAGGAGCCCCAGCATTTT.

This clone is a singleton in its sample. V is TRBV7-9 and J is TRBJ2-5, with unresolved D. This CDR3 has 11 amino acids. Germline lookup yields CDR1 SEHNR and CDR2 FQNEAQ (reference sequence). V lost 6 bases, J lost 3 bases, and 5 bases lay in between. The chain's CDR3 is CASRWKETQYF. Here the CDR3 DNA reads TGTGCCAGCAGGTGGAAAGAGACCCAGTACTTC.

The CDR3 region has the DNA TGTGCCACCAGCAGAGCCGCCCGCGACGAGCAGTACTTC. It is translated as CATSRAARDEQYF. The V gene is TRBV15, the J gene TRBJ2-7; D is unresolved. This CDR3 contains 13 residues. Germline CDR1 is LNHNV and CDR2 is YYDKDF (reference sequence). Trimming took off 1 base at V and 5 bases at J, with 9 bases between the two ends. Looking up the rest from reference TRBV15 and TRBJ2-7 gives the full variable domain: DAMVIQNPRYQVTQFGKPVTLSCSQTLNHNVMYWYQQKSSQAPKLLFHYYDKDFNNEADTPDNFQSRRPNTSFCFLDIRSPGLGDTAMYLCATSRAARDEQYFGPGTRLTVT.

This chain links TRBV5-1 with TRBJ1-1; D perhaps matches TRBD1 (6 bases). The germline V and J ends were trimmed by 3 bases and 1 base, with 13 bases remaining between them. Per germline, CDR1 SGHRS and CDR2 YFSETQ. The CDR3 sequence is 15 residues long. CDR3 DNA: TGCGCCAGCAGCTCACTGACAGGTCAGAACACTGAAGCTTTCTTT. This codes for CASSSLTGQNTEAFF.

The chain combines TRBV6-5 with TRBJ2-7; D is possibly TRBD2 (6 bases). This CDR3 comprises 14 residues. Germline V gives CDR1 MNHEY, CDR2 SVGAGI. Trimming left V 6 bases short and J 0 bases short, with 12 bases between. CDR3 sequence (DNA): TGTGCCAGCAGATTAGCGGTTTACTCCTACGAGCAGTACTTC. Translating it yields CASRLAVYSYEQYF.

The rearrangement links TRBV5-6 to TRBJ1-2; 8 nucleotides agree with TRBD1. This CDR3 contains 13 residues. With 4 bases clipped from V and 4 bases from J, the junction kept 3 bases outside the gene matches. The germline V gene encodes CDR1 SGHDT and CDR2 YYEEEE. Here the CDR3 DNA reads TGTGCCAGCAGCACCGGACAGGGCTATGGCTACACCTTC. It encodes CASSTGQGYGYTF. Full variable domain (outside the CDR3, taken from reference TRBV5-6 and TRBJ1-2): DAGVTQSPTHLIKTRGQQVTLRCSPKSGHDTVSWYQQALGQGPQFIFQYYEEEERQRGNFPDRFSGHQFPNYSSELNVNALLLGDSALYLCASSTGQGYGYTFGSGTRLTVV.

Concerning this clone itself: Other DNA sequences in the sample encode the same CDR3. The rearrangement links TRBV29-1 to TRBJ2-5, with D unresolved. The V gene lost 6 bases and the J gene lost 5 bases, with 7 bases spanning the gap. Per the germline V gene, CDR1 is SQVTM and CDR2 is ANQGSEA. The CDR3 spans 10 residues. CDR3 DNA sequence: TGCAGCGTGGTAGCCGAGACCCAGTACTTC. It translates to CSVVAETQYF.